The sequence of this TCR beta chain was determined in a study of cytomegalovirus exposure and HLA in healthy donors. Study in general: The 666 first-cohort repertoires shared a platform with the roughly 120 validation repertoires, as reported in a later analysis. Broader study findings: In the 130 or so validation repertoires, 94% of cluster scores exceeded 0, per a later analysis.

Germline loops: CDR1 MDHEN, CDR2 SYDVKM. The CDR3 length is 16 residues. V gave up 0 bases and J gave up 6 bases; unmatched junction bases: 5. Only in-frame clones appear in the TCRdb table, and some are missing; sequencing was by immunoSEQ multiplex PCR. The repertoire consists of 120,000 to 150,000 clones, with roughly 90% occurring once and the leading ten covering under 3%. The donors were part of the validation cohort of 95 to 150 subjects. That cohort was separate from the first cohort, which comprised 500 to 700 subjects. Remarks on this clone: Its antigen is unidentified.

Source material: PBMCs. The sequence derives from a young man in good health and CMV-seronegative. The V gene is TRBV28, the J gene TRBJ2-5, with 12 bases that match TRBD2. CDR3 in amino acids: CASSLWLAGGKKTQYF. In DNA, the CDR3 is TGTGCCAGCAGTTTATGGCTAGCGGGAGGGAAAAAGACCCAGTACTTC. Full variable domain (outside the CDR3, taken from reference TRBV28 and TRBJ2-5): DVKVTQSSRYLVKRTGEKVFLECVQDMDHENMFWYRQDPGLGLRLIYFSYDVKMKEKGDIPEGYSVSREKKERFSLILESASTNQTSMYLCASSLWLAGGKKTQYFGPGTRLLVL.